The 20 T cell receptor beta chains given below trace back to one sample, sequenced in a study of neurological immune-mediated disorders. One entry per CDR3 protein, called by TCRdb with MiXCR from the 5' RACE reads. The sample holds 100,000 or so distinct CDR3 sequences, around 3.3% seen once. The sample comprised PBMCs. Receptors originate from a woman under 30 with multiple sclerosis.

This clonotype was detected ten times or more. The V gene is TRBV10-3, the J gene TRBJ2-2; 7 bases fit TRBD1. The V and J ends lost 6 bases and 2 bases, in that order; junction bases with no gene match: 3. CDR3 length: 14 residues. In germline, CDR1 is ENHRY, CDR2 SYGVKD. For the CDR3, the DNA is TGTGCCATCAGCCGGGACAGAAACACCGGGGAGCTGTTTTTT. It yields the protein CAISRDRNTGELFF.

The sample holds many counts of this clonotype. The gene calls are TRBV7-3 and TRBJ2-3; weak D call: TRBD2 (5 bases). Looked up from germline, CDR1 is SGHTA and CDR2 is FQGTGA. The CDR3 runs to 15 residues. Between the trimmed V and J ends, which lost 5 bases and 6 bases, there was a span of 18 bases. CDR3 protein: CASSPRGRGMDTQYF. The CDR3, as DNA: TGTGCCAGCAGCCCTCGCGGACGAGGGATGGATACGCAGTATTTT.

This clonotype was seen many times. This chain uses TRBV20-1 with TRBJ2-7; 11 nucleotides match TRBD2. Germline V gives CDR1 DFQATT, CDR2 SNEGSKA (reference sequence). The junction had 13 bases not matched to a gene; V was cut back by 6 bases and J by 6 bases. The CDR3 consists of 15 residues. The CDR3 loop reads CSATGLAGGRGEQYF. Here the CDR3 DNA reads TGCAGTGCCACCGGCCTAGCGGGGGGCCGTGGCGAGCAGTACTTC.

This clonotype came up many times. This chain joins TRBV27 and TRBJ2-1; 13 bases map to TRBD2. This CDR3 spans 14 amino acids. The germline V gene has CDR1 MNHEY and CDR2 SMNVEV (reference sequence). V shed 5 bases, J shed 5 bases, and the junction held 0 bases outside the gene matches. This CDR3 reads CASSGLAGDNEQFF. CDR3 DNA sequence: TGTGCCAGCAGTGGACTAGCGGGAGACAATGAGCAGTTCTTC.

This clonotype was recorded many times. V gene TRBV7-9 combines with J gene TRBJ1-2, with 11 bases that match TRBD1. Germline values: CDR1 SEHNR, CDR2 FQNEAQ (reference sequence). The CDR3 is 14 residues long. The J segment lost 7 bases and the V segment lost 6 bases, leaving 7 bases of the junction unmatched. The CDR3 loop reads CASSLDRGLGGYTF. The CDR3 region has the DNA TGTGCCAGCAGTTTGGACAGGGGGCTGGGTGGCTACACCTTC. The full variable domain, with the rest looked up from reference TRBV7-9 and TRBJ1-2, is DTGVSQNPRHKITKRGQNVTFRCDPISEHNRLYWYRQTLGQGPEFLTYFQNEAQLEKSRLLSDRFSAERPKGSFSTLEIQRTEQGDSAMYLCASSLDRGLGGYTFGSGTRLTVV.

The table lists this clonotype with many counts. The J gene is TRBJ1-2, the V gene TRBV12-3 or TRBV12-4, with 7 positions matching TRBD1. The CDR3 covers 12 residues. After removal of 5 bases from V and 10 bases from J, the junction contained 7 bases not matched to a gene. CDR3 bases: TGTGCCAGCAGTGCGGACAGGTCCTCCTACACCTTC. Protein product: CASSADRSSYTF.

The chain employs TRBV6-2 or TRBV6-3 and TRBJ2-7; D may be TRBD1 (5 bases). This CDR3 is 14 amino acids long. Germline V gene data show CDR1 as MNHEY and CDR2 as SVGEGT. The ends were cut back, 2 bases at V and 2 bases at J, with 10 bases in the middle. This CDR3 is CASSYGSTAYEQYF. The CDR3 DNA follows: TGTGCCAGCAGTTACGGGTCGACAGCCTACGAGCAGTACTTC.

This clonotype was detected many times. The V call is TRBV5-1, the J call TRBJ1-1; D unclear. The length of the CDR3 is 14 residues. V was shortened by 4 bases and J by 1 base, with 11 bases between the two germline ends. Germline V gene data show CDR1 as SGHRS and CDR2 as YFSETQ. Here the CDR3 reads CASSPITTNTEAFF. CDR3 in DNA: TGCGCCAGCAGCCCAATAACGACGAACACTGAAGCTTTCTTT.

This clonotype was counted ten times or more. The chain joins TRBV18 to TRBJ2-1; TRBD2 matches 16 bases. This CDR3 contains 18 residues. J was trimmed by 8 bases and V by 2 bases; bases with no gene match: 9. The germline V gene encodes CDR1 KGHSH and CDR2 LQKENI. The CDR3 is CASSPNQPGLAGGYEQFF. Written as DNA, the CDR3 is TGTGCCAGCTCACCAAACCAACCGGGACTAGCGGGAGGGTATGAGCAGTTCTTC.

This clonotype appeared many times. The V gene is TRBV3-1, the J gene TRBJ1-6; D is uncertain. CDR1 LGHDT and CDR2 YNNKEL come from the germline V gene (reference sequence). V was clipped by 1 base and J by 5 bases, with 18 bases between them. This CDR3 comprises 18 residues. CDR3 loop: CASSQGPPGPNDNSPLHF. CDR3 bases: TGTGCCAGCAGCCAAGGTCCACCCGGCCCAAACGATAATTCACCCCTCCACTTT. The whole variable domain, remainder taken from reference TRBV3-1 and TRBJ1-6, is DTAVSQTPKYLVTQMGNDKSIKCEQNLGHDTMYWYKQDSKKFLKIMFSYNNKELIINETVPNRFSPKSPDKAHLNLHINSLELGDSAVYFCASSQGPPGPNDNSPLHFGNGTRLTVT.

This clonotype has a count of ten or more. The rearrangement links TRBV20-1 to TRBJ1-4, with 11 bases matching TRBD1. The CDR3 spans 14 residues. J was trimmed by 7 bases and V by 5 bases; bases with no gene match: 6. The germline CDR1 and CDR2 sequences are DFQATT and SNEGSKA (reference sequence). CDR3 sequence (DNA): TGCAGTGCTCCCGGGACAGGGGGAGTTGAAAAACTGTTTTTT. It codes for CSAPGTGGVEKLFF.

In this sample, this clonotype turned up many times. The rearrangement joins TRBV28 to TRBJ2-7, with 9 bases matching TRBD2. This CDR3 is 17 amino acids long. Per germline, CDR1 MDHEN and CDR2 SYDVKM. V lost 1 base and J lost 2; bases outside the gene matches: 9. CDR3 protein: CASSLSVAGAATYEQYF. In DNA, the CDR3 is TGTGCCAGCAGTTTATCGGTAGCGGGGGCAGCTACCTACGAGCAGTACTTC.

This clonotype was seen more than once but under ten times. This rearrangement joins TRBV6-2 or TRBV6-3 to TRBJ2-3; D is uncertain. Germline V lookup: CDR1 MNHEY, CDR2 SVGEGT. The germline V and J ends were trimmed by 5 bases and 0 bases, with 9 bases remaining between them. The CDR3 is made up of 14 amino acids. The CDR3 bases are TGTGCCAGCAGTCGACTCAAGAGCACAGATACGCAGTATTTT. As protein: CASSRLKSTDTQYF.

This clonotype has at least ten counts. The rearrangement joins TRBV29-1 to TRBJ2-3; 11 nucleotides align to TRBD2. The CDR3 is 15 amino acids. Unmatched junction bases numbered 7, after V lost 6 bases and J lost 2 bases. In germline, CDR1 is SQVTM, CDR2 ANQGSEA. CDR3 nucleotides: TGCAGCGTCTCTCTAGCGGGGGGAACCACAGATACGCAGTATTTT. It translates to CSVSLAGGTTDTQYF.

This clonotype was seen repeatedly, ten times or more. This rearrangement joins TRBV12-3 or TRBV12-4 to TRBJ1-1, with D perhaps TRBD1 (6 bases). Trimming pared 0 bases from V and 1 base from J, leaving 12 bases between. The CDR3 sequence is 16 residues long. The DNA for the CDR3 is TGTGCCAGCAGTTTAGCGGGGGGCAGGGGGAACACTGAAGCTTTCTTT. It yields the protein CASSLAGGRGNTEAFF.

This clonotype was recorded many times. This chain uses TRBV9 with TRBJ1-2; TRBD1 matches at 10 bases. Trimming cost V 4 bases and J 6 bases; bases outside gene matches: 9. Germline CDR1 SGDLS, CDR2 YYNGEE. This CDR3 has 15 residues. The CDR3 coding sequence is TGTGCCAGCAGCCCCCGGGACAGGGGTTCAGATGGCTACACCTTC. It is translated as CASSPRDRGSDGYTF.

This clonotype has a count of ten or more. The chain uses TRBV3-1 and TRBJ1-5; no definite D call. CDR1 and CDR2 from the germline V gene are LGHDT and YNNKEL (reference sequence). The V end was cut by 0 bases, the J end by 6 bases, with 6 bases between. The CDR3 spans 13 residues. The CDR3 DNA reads TGTGCCAGCAGCCAAGAACCGGGTCAGCCCCAGCATTTT. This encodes CASSQEPGQPQHF.

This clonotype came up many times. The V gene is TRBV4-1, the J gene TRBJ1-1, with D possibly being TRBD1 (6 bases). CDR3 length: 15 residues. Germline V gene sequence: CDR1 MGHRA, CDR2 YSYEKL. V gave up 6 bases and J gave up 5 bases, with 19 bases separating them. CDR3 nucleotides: TGCGCCAGCAGTAGGATTGGGGGGCGTTTTACTGAAGCTTTCTTT. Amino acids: CASSRIGGRFTEAFF.

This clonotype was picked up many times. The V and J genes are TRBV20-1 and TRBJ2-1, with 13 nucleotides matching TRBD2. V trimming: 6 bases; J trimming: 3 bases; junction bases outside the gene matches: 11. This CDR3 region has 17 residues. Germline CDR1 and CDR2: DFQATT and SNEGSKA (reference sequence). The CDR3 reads CSAITSGGAYGYNEQFF. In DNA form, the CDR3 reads TGCAGTGCCATTACTAGCGGGGGGGCCTACGGCTACAATGAGCAGTTCTTC.

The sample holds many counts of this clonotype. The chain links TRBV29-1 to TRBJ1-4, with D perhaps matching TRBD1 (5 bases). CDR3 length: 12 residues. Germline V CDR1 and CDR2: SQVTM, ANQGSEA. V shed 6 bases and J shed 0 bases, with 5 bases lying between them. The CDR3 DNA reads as TGCAGCGTGACAGCAACTAATGAAAAACTGTTTTTT. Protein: CSVTATNEKLFF.